Described below is a single T cell receptor beta chain sequence and its context. Method: immunoSEQ multiplex PCR; TCRdb's copy keeps in-frame clones and lacks some. The table records fewer than 65,000 clones, roughly 90% of them present only once. The data stem from a study of T cell changes during pregnancy in multiple sclerosis. Germline V gene lookup returns CDR1 MNHEY and CDR2 SVGAGI. The CDR3 consists of 15 residues. With 6 bases removed from V and 5 bases from J, the gap between germline ends came to 19 bases. This receptor was obtained from a female donor with multiple sclerosis, enrolled in a pregnancy study. Sample: CD4+ T cells from peripheral blood mononuclear cells, taken after pregnancy. The rearrangement links TRBV6-5 to TRBJ2-5; TRBD1 might be the D (6 bases). CDR3 nucleotides: TGTGCCAGCAGAACACGACTAATAACAGGGGAGACCCAGTACTTC. Protein: CASRTRLITGETQYF.